What follows are 15 T cell receptor beta chains derived from one specimen sequenced in a study of blood T cell repertoires in COVID-19. The method was immunoSEQ multiplex PCR; TCRdb's version includes in-frame clones alone and lacks a portion of them. The sample lists around 210,000 clones; 85% were seen once. What was sequenced was peripheral blood. The receptors were gathered from a man aged 50 to 60 with COVID-19, enrolled during active disease.

The genes are TRBV10-3 and TRBJ1-5; 7 bases agree with TRBD1. In germline, CDR1 is ENHRY, CDR2 SYGVKD. The V gene end was trimmed by 2 bases and the J gene end by 6 bases; junction bases not matched to a gene: 4. The CDR3 has 14 amino acids. Written as DNA, the CDR3 is TGTGCCATCAGTGAGGACAGGGTCATTCAGCCCCAGCATTTT. It is translated as CAISEDRVIQPQHF.

The CDR3 spells CASSVTSGGPSGTDTQYF. The DNA for the CDR3 is TGTGCCAGCAGCGTGACTAGCGGGGGGCCCTCTGGCACAGATACGCAGTATTTT. V is TRBV9 and J is TRBJ2-3; 13 bases agree with TRBD2. V shed 2 bases and J 1 base; nucleotides not matched to a gene: 7. In germline, CDR1 is SGDLS, CDR2 YYNGEE. The CDR3 contains 18 residues. The full variable domain, in which reference TRBV9 and TRBJ2-3 provide the parts outside the CDR3, is DSGVTQTPKHLITATGQRVTLRCSPRSGDLSVYWYQQSLDQGLQFLIQYYNGEERAKGNILERFSAQQFPDLHSELNLSSLELGDSALYFCASSVTSGGPSGTDTQYFGPGTRLTVL.

The rearrangement links TRBV6-5 to TRBJ1-3, with 7 bases aligning to TRBD1. After removal of 6 bases from V and 4 bases from J, the junction contained 9 bases not matched to a gene. Germline V gene lookup returns CDR1 MNHEY and CDR2 SVGAGI. The length of the CDR3 is 15 residues. The CDR3 sequence: CASSQGGTYGNTIYF. The DNA for the CDR3 is TGTGCCAGCAGCCAGGGGGGAACTTACGGAAACACCATATATTTT.

The chain carries TRBV10-3 and TRBJ1-2; 9 positions agree with TRBD1. Germline CDR1 reads ENHRY; CDR2 reads SYGVKD. Trimming removed 4 bases from V and 0 bases from J; junction bases left unmatched: 0. This CDR3 is 14 amino acids long. CDR3 in amino acids: CAISGDRANYGYTF. The CDR3, as DNA: TGTGCCATCAGTGGGGACAGGGCTAACTATGGCTACACCTTC.

This rearrangement joins TRBV6-5 to TRBJ1-1, with unresolved D. Looked up from germline, CDR1 is MNHEY and CDR2 is SVGAGI. This CDR3 is built from 13 residues. V was shortened by 4 bases and J by 3 bases, with 9 bases between the two germline ends. CDR3 nucleotides: TGTGCCAGCAGTTCGAGGGAGTACACTGAAGCTTTCTTT. This sequence encodes CASSSREYTEAFF.

In DNA form, the CDR3 reads TGCGCCAGCAGCCTCTGGCAGGGGGTTGGTGAAAAACTGTTTTTT. As protein: CASSLWQGVGEKLFF. The V and J genes are TRBV5-1 and TRBJ1-4; 7 bases are shared with TRBD1. The CDR3 sequence is 15 residues long. Germline V gives CDR1 SGHRS, CDR2 YFSETQ. V lost 4 bases to trimming and J lost 7 bases; unmatched junction nucleotides: 10.

The rearrangement joins TRBV4-1 to TRBJ1-2, with a tentative D call TRBD1 (5 bases). The germline gives CDR1 MGHRA, CDR2 YSYEKL. The CDR3 contains 15 residues. V was trimmed by 8 bases and J by 2 bases, leaving 18 bases between them. The CDR3 coding sequence is TGCGCCAGCTCGACTCCAGGGACTTCAAACTATGGCTACACCTTC. Its protein is CASSTPGTSNYGYTF.

The chain carries TRBV11-1 and TRBJ1-1; possible D gene TRBD1, 5 bases. Trimming stripped 5 bases from V and 8 bases from J, with 12 bases between. The CDR3 runs 12 residues. Germline V gives CDR1 SGHAT, CDR2 FQDESV (reference sequence). The CDR3 sequence: CASSPDRAEAFF. CDR3 coding DNA: TGTGCCAGCAGCCCCGACAGAGCCGAAGCTTTCTTT. Combining the CDR3 with reference TRBV11-1 and TRBJ1-1 gives the whole variable domain EAEVAQSPRYKITEKSQAVAFWCDPISGHATLYWYRQILGQGPELLVQFQDESVVDDSQLPKDRFSAERLKGVDSTLKIQPAELGDSAMYLCASSPDRAEAFFGQGTRLTVV.

The chain links TRBV6-6 to TRBJ1-1; the D is unclear. CDR3 length: 15 amino acids. V was cut by 2 bases and J by 1 base, with 11 bases left in between. CDR1 is MNHNY and CDR2 is SVGAGI in the germline V gene (reference sequence). As DNA, the CDR3 is TGTGCCAGCAGTTACGCAGAACGAGGGAACACTGAAGCTTTCTTT. This translates into CASSYAERGNTEAFF.

The chain couples TRBV11-3 to TRBJ2-2, with 7 bases aligning to TRBD1. V shed 5 bases and J 7 bases; nucleotides not matched to a gene: 10. Looked up from germline, CDR1 is SGHNT and CDR2 is YENEEA. This CDR3 is 15 amino acids long. CDR3 bases: TGTGCCAGCAGCCTAGGGGGCTCCCCTATCGGGGAGCTGTTTTTT. It translates to CASSLGGSPIGELFF.

This chain's CDR3 is CASSPLRLNTGELFF. CDR3 nucleotide sequence: TGTGCCAGCAGCCCACTCAGGCTCAACACCGGGGAGCTGTTTTTT. The V and J genes are TRBV7-9 and TRBJ2-2, with D unclear. The germline V gene encodes CDR1 SEHNR and CDR2 FQNEAQ (reference sequence). This CDR3 contains 15 residues. V lost 5 bases and J lost 2, with 12 bases in between.

V is TRBV28 and J is TRBJ1-1; maybe TRBD1 (6 bases). Per the germline V gene, CDR1 is MDHEN and CDR2 is SYDVKM. This CDR3 has 14 amino acids. The V end lost 3 bases, the J end lost 2 bases, and 10 bases lay between the germline ends. The CDR3 is CASSFGQTNTEAFF. The CDR3 bases are TGTGCCAGCAGTTTCGGACAGACCAACACTGAAGCTTTCTTT.

The V gene is TRBV5-1, the J gene TRBJ2-7; TRBD1 is a possible D gene (6 bases). The V end lost 5 bases, the J end lost 3 bases, and 21 bases lay between the germline ends. The CDR3 sequence is 16 residues long. Germline V gene lookup returns CDR1 SGHRS and CDR2 YFSETQ. The CDR3 nucleotides are TGCGCCAGCAGGCCCTGGGCAGGGGACGACAACTACGAGCAGTACTTC. Translation gives CASRPWAGDDNYEQYF.

This chain connects TRBV5-4 to TRBJ2-5; 10 nucleotides match TRBD2. V shed 6 bases and J 2 bases; nucleotides not matched to a gene: 10. Germline loops: CDR1 SGHNT, CDR2 YYREEE (reference sequence). The CDR3 is 16 residues long. The CDR3 DNA reads as TGTGCCAGCAAAACTAGCGGGGTAAACCTACAAGAGACCCAGTACTTC. Its translation: CASKTSGVNLQETQYF.

The chain employs TRBV30 and TRBJ2-5, with TRBD2 matching over 7 bases. The CDR3 covers 14 residues. After removal of 3 bases from V and 2 bases from J, the junction contained 6 bases not matched to a gene. CDR1 is GTSNPN and CDR2 is SVGIG in the germline V gene (reference sequence). The CDR3 sequence: CAWRKRGLQETQYF. As DNA, the CDR3 is TGTGCCTGGAGAAAGCGGGGCCTGCAAGAGACCCAGTACTTC.